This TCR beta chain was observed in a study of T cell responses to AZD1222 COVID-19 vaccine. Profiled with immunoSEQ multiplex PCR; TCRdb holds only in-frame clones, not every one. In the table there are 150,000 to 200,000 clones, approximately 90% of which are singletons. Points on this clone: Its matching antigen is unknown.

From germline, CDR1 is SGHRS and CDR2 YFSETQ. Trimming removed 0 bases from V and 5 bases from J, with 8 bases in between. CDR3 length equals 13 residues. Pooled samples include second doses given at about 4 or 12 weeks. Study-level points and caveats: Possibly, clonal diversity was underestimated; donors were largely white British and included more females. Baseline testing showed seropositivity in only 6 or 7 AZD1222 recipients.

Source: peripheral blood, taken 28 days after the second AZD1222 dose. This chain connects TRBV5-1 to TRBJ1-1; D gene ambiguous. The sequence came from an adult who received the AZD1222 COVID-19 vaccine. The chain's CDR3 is CASSLVSETEAFF. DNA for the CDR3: TGCGCCAGCAGCTTGGTTTCGGAGACTGAAGCTTTCTTT. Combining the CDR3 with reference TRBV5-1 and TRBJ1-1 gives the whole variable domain KAGVTQTPRYLIKTRGQQVTLSCSPISGHRSVSWYQQTPGQGLQFLFEYFSETQRNKGNFPGRFSGRQFSNSRSEMNVSTLELGDSALYLCASSLVSETEAFFGQGTRLTVV.